These 26 T cell receptor beta chains were sequenced from one sample in a study of tumor-infiltrating lymphocytes in primary liver carcinoma. Researchers generated TCR beta cDNA from about 500 ng of total RNA, relying on a constant-region primer. Researchers made the TCR beta libraries by running three nested multiplex PCR rounds with slightly modified ARM-PCR. Primers for the first two PCR rounds were TRBV1-TRBV30 forward primers and a C-beta reverse primer (10 cycles per round). TCRdb re-derived calls from the multiplex PCR reads in MiXCR, one entry per CDR3 protein. The data show 310,000 or so distinct CDR3 sequences, almost 65% seen once. Blood RNA originated from unsorted whole blood, with germline DNA additionally extracted. Material for sequencing was peripheral blood. The receptors originated from a middle-aged man with primary liver carcinoma and hepatitis B virus infection.

In the case of this clonotype: One junction end does not reproduce the germline sequence, and a read error may be involved. This chain connects TRBV4-1 to TRBJ2-3; weak D call: TRBD2 (5 bases). CDR3 size: 16 residues. Germline CDR1 reads MGHRA; CDR2 reads YSYEKL. The CDR3 sequence is CASRRRRGQGTATQYF. The CDR3 nucleotides read TGCGCCAGCAGGCGGCGGAGAGGGCAAGGCACAGCTACGCAGTATTTT.

This clonotype has at least ten counts. The chain recombines TRBV6-6 with TRBJ2-7, with a possible D match to TRBD2 (5 bases). This CDR3 is 14 amino acids long. In germline, CDR1 is MNHNY, CDR2 SVGAGI (reference sequence). Between the trimmed V and J ends, which lost 2 bases and 2 bases, there was a span of 10 bases. The CDR3 DNA sequence: TGTGCCAGCAGTTACGCTTCGGGGACCTACGAGCAGTACTTC. Amino acids: CASSYASGTYEQYF.

Notes on this clonotype: A much more abundant neighbour one base away suggests this may be a read error. The rearrangement joins TRBV6-2 or TRBV6-3 to TRBJ2-3; maybe TRBD1 (6 bases). The ends were cut back, 4 bases at V and 0 bases at J, with 23 bases in the middle. Germline assignment: CDR1 MNHEY and CDR2 SVGEGT. This CDR3 is built from 19 residues. The CDR3 sequence: CASSCPTPWTATSTDTQYF. DNA for the CDR3: TGTGCCAGCAGTTGCCCGACGCCCTGGACAGCAACTAGCACAGATACGCAGTATTTT.

In its sample, this clonotype was seen many times. V usage is TRBV6-2 or TRBV6-3 and J usage is TRBJ2-7; D is unclear. This CDR3 comprises 11 residues. V was pared by 6 bases and J by 5 bases, with 8 bases between. Looked up from germline, CDR1 is MNHEY and CDR2 is SVGEGT. DNA for the CDR3: TGTGCCAGCAGGTACGACCACGAGCAGTACTTC. Its protein is CASRYDHEQYF.

The V call is TRBV6-6, the J call TRBJ2-7, with TRBD1 matching 8 bases. V was clipped by 2 bases and J by 2 bases; unmatched bases: 8. Per the germline V gene, CDR1 is MNHNY and CDR2 is SVGAGI (reference sequence). The CDR3 has 16 residues. Here the CDR3 DNA reads TGTGCCAGCAGTTACGGCAGACAGGGGAGAGCCTACGAGCAGTACTTC. It codes for CASSYGRQGRAYEQYF.

About this clonotype: A much larger clone sits a single nucleotide away, making a read error possible. The CDR3 end shows no conserved phenylalanine or tryptophan, and so a read error is likely. The genes are TRBV10-3 and TRBJ1-1; 7 bases are a match to TRBD1. The CDR3 sequence is 13 residues long. The J segment lost 1 base and the V segment lost 10 bases, leaving 6 bases of the junction unmatched. CDR1 ENHRY and CDR2 SYGVKD come from the germline V gene. DNA of the CDR3: TGTGCCACCCAACAGGGGTGGAACACTGAAGCTTTCATT. Protein: CATQQGWNTEAFI.

This chain uses TRBV19 with TRBJ2-7, with TRBD1 identical over 8 bases. Germline loops: CDR1 LNHDA, CDR2 SQIVND (reference sequence). Germline trimming cut 5 bases from V and 5 bases from J; bases unmatched to any gene: 5. The CDR3 loop spans 13 amino acids. As DNA, the CDR3 is TGTGCCAGTAGTGTACAGGGGGTCAACGAGCAGTACTTC. Translation: CASSVQGVNEQYF.

About this clonotype itself: This may come from a read error, since a much larger clone is one base off. The rearrangement uses TRBV4-3 and TRBJ1-2, with D unclear. The CDR3 is made up of 13 amino acids. CDR1 and CDR2 from the germline V gene are LGHNA and YSLEER. Trimming took off 5 bases at V and 11 bases at J, with 18 bases between the two ends. The CDR3 here is CASSEGQTFPYTF. The CDR3 DNA reads as TGCGCCAGCAGCGAGGGTCAGACATTCCCATACACCTTC.

To note about this clonotype: This clone may be a read error of a much larger clone one base away. The chain uses TRBV6-1 and TRBJ2-2, with D uncertain. Germline V gene data show CDR1 as MNHNS and CDR2 as SASEGT. The CDR3 contains 14 residues. V gave up 3 bases and J gave up 9 bases, with 14 bases separating them. The CDR3: CASSDSIMLRELFF. CDR3 DNA: TGTGCCAGCAGTGACTCCATAATGCTCCGGGAGCTGTTTTTT.

This clonotype was detected many times. CDR3 in amino acids: CASTPGRGNTEAFF. CDR3 DNA sequence: TGTGCCAGCACCCCCGGCAGGGGGAACACTGAAGCTTTCTTT. J is TRBJ1-1 and V is TRBV4-2, with a weak D call TRBD1 (6 bases). Germline CDR1 reads LGHNA; CDR2 reads YNFKEQ. CDR3 length equals 14 residues. The V gene lost 7 bases and the J gene lost 1 base, with 13 bases spanning the gap.

Of note for this clonotype: This may be a read error, as it is one base from a much larger clone. V usage is TRBV5-6 and J usage is TRBJ2-3; the D gene is possibly TRBD2 (6 bases). The CDR3 loop spans 16 amino acids. Deletions cut 4 bases from V and 3 bases from J, with 18 bases between. In germline, CDR1 is SGHDT, CDR2 YYEEEE. In nucleotides, the CDR3 is TGTGCCAGCAGCCCCCTTGCACTCGCGGGAACAGATACGCAGTATTTT. Translation gives CASSPLALAGTDTQYF.

The chain recombines TRBV29-1 with TRBJ2-2, with 9 bases that match TRBD2. This CDR3 comprises 17 residues. V trimming: 1 base; J trimming: 4 bases; junction bases outside the gene matches: 10. Germline V gene lookup returns CDR1 SQVTM and CDR2 ANQGSEA. For the CDR3, the DNA is TGCAGCGTTGAAGGCCCTAGGGCTAGCGGGATCACCGGGGAGCTGTTTTTT. Amino acids: CSVEGPRASGITGELFF.

With regard to this clonotype: One end of the junction fails to match germline, which may point to a read error. The rearrangement links TRBV11-2 to TRBJ2-1; tentative D call: TRBD2 (6 bases). This CDR3 spans 16 amino acids. Germline CDR1 reads SGHAT; CDR2 reads FQNNGV. CDR3 sequence reads: CTSSLVSGRGNNEQFF. In DNA, the CDR3 is TGTACCAGCAGCTTAGTGTCCGGACGGGGGAACAATGAGCAGTTCTTC. Using reference TRBV11-2 and TRBJ2-1 for the parts outside the CDR3, the full variable domain is EAGVAQSPRYKIIEKRQSVAFWCNPISGHATLYWYQQILGQGPKLLIQFQNNGVVDDSQLPKDRFSAERLKGVDSTLKIQPAKLEDSAVYLCTSSLVSGRGNNEQFFGPGTRLTVL.

The chain couples TRBV11-2 to TRBJ2-3, with 13 bases aligning to TRBD2. Germline V gives CDR1 SGHAT, CDR2 FQNNGV. V lost 4 bases and J lost 15; bases outside the gene matches: 28. The CDR3 has 20 residues. This CDR3 reads CASSWTGDILAGGVTDTQYF. DNA of the CDR3: TGTGCCAGCAGCTGGACAGGGGATATACTAGCGGGAGGGGTCACAGATACACAATATTTT.

CDR3 in DNA: TGTGCCAGTGCCCAGACAGGGTTGGGTGAAGCTTTCTTT. Translation gives CASAQTGLGEAFF. The chain uses TRBV2 and TRBJ1-1, with 7 bases matching TRBD1. The junction had 11 bases not matched to a gene; V was cut back by 9 bases and J by 7 bases. The V gene's germline CDR1 is SNHLY and CDR2 FYNNEI. The CDR3 has 13 amino acids.

This clonotype was found many times. V usage is TRBV6-6 and J usage is TRBJ2-5; either TRBD1 or TRBD2 may supply D (5 bases each). V was shortened by 2 bases and J by 5 bases, with 9 bases between the two germline ends. CDR1 is MNHNY and CDR2 is SVGAGI in the germline V gene (reference sequence). This CDR3 is 13 amino acids long. CDR3 residues: CASSYLRDETQYF. The CDR3 region has the DNA TGTGCCAGCAGTTACCTCCGGGACGAGACCCAGTACTTC.

The table lists this clonotype with many counts. The V call is TRBV10-3, the J call TRBJ2-7; 11 bases map to TRBD1. Germline V gene data show CDR1 as ENHRY and CDR2 as SYGVKD. The CDR3 is made up of 15 amino acids. Germline trimming cut 4 bases from V and 3 bases from J; bases unmatched to any gene: 5. This chain's CDR3 is CAISVLGQGDYEQYF. The CDR3 DNA is TGTGCCATCAGTGTTTTGGGACAGGGGGACTACGAGCAGTACTTC.

This clonotype was observed at least ten times. The chain uses TRBV11-2 and TRBJ2-2; 9 positions agree with TRBD1. V trimming: 5 bases; J trimming: 6 bases; junction bases outside the gene matches: 10. Per the germline V gene, CDR1 is SGHAT and CDR2 is FQNNGV. The CDR3 has 16 amino acids. CDR3 sequence: CASSPTGTGPSGELFF. The CDR3 bases are TGTGCCAGCAGCCCTACCGGGACAGGGCCTTCCGGGGAGCTGTTTTTT.

This clonotype was seen ten or more times. The CDR3 coding sequence is TGTGCCAGCAGTTACCGCGGGGGGGACGCAGATACGCAGTATTTT. Protein sequence: CASSYRGGDADTQYF. V usage is TRBV6-5 and J usage is TRBJ2-3, with 9 bases identical to TRBD2. Germline V CDR1 and CDR2: MNHEY, SVGAGI. The CDR3 covers 15 residues. Unmatched junction bases numbered 4, after V lost 2 bases and J lost 4 bases.

There are many counts of this clonotype. The chain employs TRBV11-2 and TRBJ1-2; 8 bases agree with TRBD1. V was clipped by 2 bases and J by 7 bases; unmatched bases: 6. The germline V gene has CDR1 SGHAT and CDR2 FQNNGV. This CDR3 contains 14 residues. The CDR3 reads CASSLSLDRGGYTF. CDR3 DNA: TGTGCCAGCAGCTTAAGTCTCGACAGGGGTGGCTACACCTTC.

The genes are TRBV6-6 and TRBJ2-5, with 12 bases aligning to TRBD1. The germline V gene encodes CDR1 MNHNY and CDR2 SVGAGI (reference sequence). J was trimmed by 4 bases and V by 0 bases; bases with no gene match: 9. This CDR3 comprises 18 residues. In DNA form, the CDR3 reads TGTGCCAGCAGTTACTCGGGGACAGGGGGCCCATTTTCAGAGACCCAGTACTTC. Translating it yields CASSYSGTGGPFSETQYF.

This clonotype came up a few times. In DNA, the CDR3 is TGCGCCAGCAGTTCCTTACAGGGGGAAAGGACTGAAGCTTTCTTT. Translated: CASSSLQGERTEAFF. The J gene is TRBJ1-1, the V gene TRBV5-1, with 8 nucleotides matching TRBD1. V lost 5 bases to trimming and J lost 5 bases; unmatched junction nucleotides: 11. CDR3 length: 15 residues. Germline V gene data show CDR1 as SGHRS and CDR2 as YFSETQ.

This clonotype was counted ten times or more. The rearrangement links TRBV4-1 to TRBJ2-2; 7 bases fit TRBD2. Trimming at V came to 6 bases and at J to 0 bases, leaving 7 bases not matched to a gene. The CDR3 is 16 residues long. CDR1 and CDR2 from the germline V gene are MGHRA and YSYEKL. CDR3 DNA: TGCGCCAGCAGGCGGGAGCGGGCAGCGAACACCGGGGAGCTGTTTTTT. Its translation is CASRRERAANTGELFF.

In regard to this clonotype: A read error may explain this, as a much larger clone is one base away. The gene calls are TRBV12-3 or TRBV12-4 and TRBJ1-1; TRBD1 matches at 7 bases. This CDR3 has 13 amino acids. DNA for the CDR3: TGTTCCAGCAGTTTAAAGGGGGCCGCTGAAGCTTTCTTT. Translation: CSSSLKGAAEAFF.

In its sample, this clonotype was seen many times. The chain couples TRBV6-5 to TRBJ2-2; D not certain. V was clipped by 0 bases and J by 5 bases, with 7 bases between them. Germline CDR1 reads MNHEY; CDR2 reads SVGAGI. The CDR3 covers 14 residues. The chain's CDR3 is CASSYSVGTGELFF. CDR3 nucleotide sequence: TGTGCCAGCAGTTACTCTGTAGGGACCGGGGAGCTGTTTTTT.

The chain has TRBV28 and TRBJ1-4, with 7 positions matching TRBD1. CDR3 length: 14 residues. V lost 3 bases to trimming and J lost 7 bases; unmatched junction nucleotides: 5. Looked up from germline, CDR1 is MDHEN and CDR2 is SYDVKM. The CDR3 DNA reads as TGTGCCAGCAGTTTGGCCCAGGGGGGTGAAAAACTGTTTTTT. Encoded protein: CASSLAQGGEKLFF.